Listed below are T cell receptor beta chains from one sample, sequenced in a study of T cells after yellow fever vaccination. TCRdb fed the 5' RACE reads into MiXCR, producing one record per CDR3 protein. The repertoire holds some 300,000 distinct CDR3 sequences, with 3.6% as singletons. This sample comprised PBMCs, obtained on the day of the yellow fever booster vaccination. The receptors here all came from a man aged 18 to 29 who received the YFV17D yellow fever vaccine. Both conserved end residues are part of each CDR3. The order of the fields is clone size, D gene, V gene, J gene, CDR3 protein, CDR3 DNA. The D gene is left open where the match is weak. The size entry is marked missing in some rows and otherwise reads once, few, many or a size class.

abundance: many; d_gene: TRBD1; v_gene: TRBV7-9; j_gene: TRBJ1-2; CDR3aa: CASSFDRGMRDGYTF; CDR3nt: TGTGCCAGCAGCTTCGACAGGGGGATGAGGGATGGCTACACCTTC
abundance: .; d_gene: .; v_gene: TRBV4-1; j_gene: TRBJ2-2; CDR3aa: CASSQQGIAGELFF; CDR3nt: TGCGCCAGCAGCCAACAGGGGATCGCCGGGGAGCTGTTTTTT
abundance: many; d_gene: .; v_gene: TRBV20-1; j_gene: TRBJ2-6; CDR3aa: CSAYREARGANVLTF; CDR3nt: TGCAGTGCTTACCGGGAAGCGCGTGGGGCCAACGTCCTGACTTTC
abundance: few; d_gene: .; v_gene: TRBV6-1; j_gene: TRBJ2-1; CDR3aa: CASSLALGSSYNEQFF; CDR3nt: TGTGCCAGCAGTCTAGCCTTAGGGTCCTCCTACAATGAGCAGTTCTTC
abundance: .; d_gene: TRBD1; v_gene: TRBV18; j_gene: TRBJ2-1; CDR3aa: CASSQGEEQFF; CDR3nt: TGTGCCAGCTCCCAGGGGGAAGAGCAGTTCTTC
abundance: many; d_gene: TRBD2; v_gene: TRBV6-1; j_gene: TRBJ2-5; CDR3aa: CASRGPAGETQYF; CDR3nt: TGTGCCAGCCGCGGGCCAGCGGGGGAGACCCAGTACTTC
abundance: many; d_gene: .; v_gene: TRBV6-6; j_gene: TRBJ2-7; CDR3aa: CASSYHDSYEQYF; CDR3nt: TGTGCCAGCAGTTACCATGACAGTTACGAGCAGTACTTC
abundance: many; d_gene: TRBD2; v_gene: TRBV15; j_gene: TRBJ2-3; CDR3aa: CATSRDVSGVGTDTQYF; CDR3nt: TGTGCCACCAGCAGAGATGTTAGCGGGGTGGGCACAGATACGCAGTATTTT
abundance: .; d_gene: TRBD1; v_gene: TRBV12-3/TRBV12-4; j_gene: TRBJ2-7; CDR3aa: CASTTTGQGIHEQYF; CDR3nt: TGTGCCAGCACCACTACCGGACAGGGAATCCACGAGCAGTACTTC
abundance: few; d_gene: TRBD1; v_gene: TRBV12-3/TRBV12-4; j_gene: TRBJ1-2; CDR3aa: CASSPDRGRVYGYTF; CDR3nt: TGTGCCAGCAGCCCAGACAGGGGGCGCGTCTATGGCTACACCTTC
abundance: many; d_gene: .; v_gene: TRBV30; j_gene: TRBJ2-5; CDR3aa: CAWSGTPAETQYF; CDR3nt: TGTGCCTGGAGTGGGACACCGGCAGAGACCCAGTACTTC
abundance: few; d_gene: TRBD2; v_gene: TRBV4-1; j_gene: TRBJ2-5; CDR3aa: CASSQWASGGARETQYF; CDR3nt: TGCGCCAGCAGCCAATGGGCTAGCGGGGGGGCCCGGGAGACCCAGTACTTC